This T cell receptor beta chain was captured by sequencing in a study of CD8+ T cells in alopecia areata. Overall study results and limits: Scalp clonality and expanded CD8+ clones among the top 100 showed significant decreases with tofacitinib.

Following RNA extraction, reverse transcription yielded cDNA that acted as the sequencing template. Libraries were prepared by immunoSEQ multiplex PCR; TCRdb keeps only in-frame clonotypes and omits some of them. The top ten clones hold 1.3% of a sample with about 200,000 clones, more than 55% of them seen once. Note on this clone: Its antigen is unidentified.

The ends were cut back, 1 base at V and 8 bases at J, with 14 bases in the middle. The CDR3 extends over 15 amino acids. Germline V gene sequence: CDR1 MNHEY, CDR2 SVGAGI. Treatment defined: oral pan-JAK inhibitor, 5-10 mg twice daily. The receptor's source is a human donor with alopecia areata. V gene TRBV6-5 combines with J gene TRBJ1-4; no firm D call. Sequences were derived from CD4+ T cells sorted from blood, sampled at week 49, from a patient treated with tofacitinib. Here the CDR3 DNA reads TGTGCCAGCAGTTACTTGGGCAACAATGGCGAAAAACTGTTTTTT. This sequence encodes CASSYLGNNGEKLFF.